The TCR beta chain described here comes from a study of CD8 T cells in Susac syndrome. Overall study findings and caveats: Individuals included in the TCR sequencing and HLA analysis were acknowledged by the study to be relatively few in number.

This clonotype was counted a single time. Its antigen is still unknown. Reverse transcription of roughly 0.5 to 1 ug RNA was performed with random hexamers. immunoSEQ multiplex PCR amplified TCR beta CDR3 across 54 Vbeta, 13 Jbeta. Using its own MiXCR run on the immunoSEQ multiplex PCR reads, TCRdb lists one record per CDR3 protein. The sample includes roughly 180,000 distinct CDR3 sequences, approximately 95% seen only once; the top ten take 0.085% to 0.11%. Trimming stripped 3 bases from V and 6 bases from J, with 15 bases between. This CDR3 comprises 13 residues. Germline-derived CDR1 and CDR2 are DFQATT and SNEGSKA (reference sequence). TCR beta was sequenced from blood CD8+ and CD4+ T cells. The individuals used as controls were healthy donors who had been matched for both age and sex.

Material for sequencing was CD4+ T cells from PBMCs. This TCR came from a human donor in good health. The chain couples TRBV20-1 to TRBJ2-7, with D perhaps TRBD1 (7 bases). DNA for the CDR3: TGCAGTGCTAGGGTGGAGGGGGCTGGCGAGCAGTACTTC. This translates into CSARVEGAGEQYF.